Presented here are 17 T cell receptor beta chains from one specimen sequenced in a study of blood T cell repertoires in COVID-19. Data came from immunoSEQ multiplex PCR; TCRdb stores just in-frame clones and leaves some out. The sample includes a few hundred thousand clones, about 90% of them seen just once. The specimen sequenced was peripheral blood. The receptor set was obtained from a woman aged 50 to 60 with COVID-19, enrolled during active disease.

This chain joins TRBV12-5 and TRBJ2-3, with a tentative D call TRBD2 (5 bases). Between the trimmed V and J ends, which lost 3 bases and 7 bases, there was a span of 17 bases. This CDR3 is 15 amino acids long. Germline V lookup: CDR1 LGHNT, CDR2 FRNRAP. Written as DNA, the CDR3 is TGTGCTAGTGGTTTAGGGTCTGAGGGCACGAATACGCAGTATTTT. Amino acids: CASGLGSEGTNTQYF.

This clone has a single count. The gene calls are TRBV6-1 and TRBJ2-6; 7 nucleotides align to TRBD2. Germline V gene sequence: CDR1 MNHNS, CDR2 SASEGT. This CDR3 spans 17 amino acids. With 1 base clipped from V and 0 bases from J, the junction kept 3 bases outside the gene matches. The DNA of the CDR3 is TGTGCCAGCAGTGAAGGGGGGGGTCCCTCTGGGGCCAACGTCCTGACTTTC. Translation gives CASSEGGGPSGANVLTF.

The chain couples TRBV11-1 to TRBJ2-5; possibly TRBD1 for D (5 bases). This CDR3 spans 14 amino acids. The V and J ends lost 6 bases and 5 bases respectively, with 16 bases between them. CDR1 and CDR2 from the germline V gene are SGHAT and FQDESV (reference sequence). The CDR3 nucleotides are TGTGCCAGCAGTGATCAGGGCGGAGCGGAGACCCAGTACTTC. This encodes CASSDQGGAETQYF.

The chain employs TRBV6-6 and TRBJ1-5; TRBD1 might be the D (6 bases). The germline V gene encodes CDR1 MNHNY and CDR2 SVGAGI (reference sequence). V was trimmed by 6 bases and J by 2 bases, leaving 8 bases between them. There are 13 residues in the CDR3. Written as DNA, the CDR3 is TGTGCCAGCAGCCGACAGGGCAATCAGCCCCAGCATTTT. Amino acids: CASSRQGNQPQHF.

The chain has TRBV7-8 and TRBJ1-1; 8 positions match TRBD1. Per the germline V gene, CDR1 is SGHVS and CDR2 is FQNEAQ. The CDR3 runs 13 residues. The V segment lost 3 bases and the J segment 4 bases; nucleotides outside the gene matches: 1. CDR3 loop: CASSFTGGTEAFF. DNA of the CDR3: TGTGCCAGCAGCTTCACAGGGGGCACTGAAGCTTTCTTT.

The chain combines TRBV27 with TRBJ1-3; 8 bases match TRBD1. The CDR3 extends over 18 amino acids. V lost 0 bases and J lost 1; bases outside the gene matches: 8. Germline V gene data show CDR1 as MNHEY and CDR2 as SMNVEV (reference sequence). CDR3 in DNA: TGTGCCAGCAGTTTATCGAGGACCAGGGGGCTGTCTGGAAACACCATATATTTT. Amino acid sequence: CASSLSRTRGLSGNTIYF.

The gene calls are TRBV20-1 and TRBJ1-1; D is undetermined. The V gene lost 3 bases and the J gene lost 3 bases, with 17 bases spanning the gap. Looked up from germline, CDR1 is DFQATT and CDR2 is SNEGSKA (reference sequence). The CDR3 has 15 residues. The CDR3 loop reads CSASPAGSLDTEAFF. In DNA, the CDR3 is TGCAGTGCTAGTCCGGCGGGGTCCCTCGACACTGAAGCTTTCTTT.

The chain is built from TRBV19 and TRBJ1-3; D is possibly TRBD1 (6 bases). The germline V and J ends were trimmed by 4 bases and 5 bases, with 9 bases remaining between them. Germline assignment: CDR1 LNHDA and CDR2 SQIVND (reference sequence). The CDR3 extends over 13 amino acids. The CDR3 DNA is TGTGCCAGTAGTACCGGGGACAGAAACACCATATATTTT. It encodes CASSTGDRNTIYF.

The chain links TRBV15 to TRBJ2-7; TRBD1 agrees at 10 bases. Germline CDR1 LNHNV, CDR2 YYDKDF (reference sequence). Trimming took 2 bases from V and 5 from J; bases not matched to a gene: 12. The CDR3 length is 17 residues. In DNA, the CDR3 is TGTGCCACCAGCAGACTGACCGGGACAGGGGTTGTCCACGAGCAGTACTTC. The encoded protein is CATSRLTGTGVVHEQYF.

The CDR3 loop reads CASSLDWKGIKFF. DNA for the CDR3: TGTGCCAGCAGCTTAGATTGGAAGGGGATTAAGTTCTTC. The chain joins TRBV11-2 to TRBJ2-1, with D tentatively TRBD1 (5 bases). The ends were cut back, 0 bases at V and 14 bases at J, with 14 bases in the middle. This CDR3 comprises 13 residues. The germline V gene has CDR1 SGHAT and CDR2 FQNNGV.

A few counts support this clone. V usage is TRBV27 and J usage is TRBJ2-3; 14 bases are a match to TRBD2. Germline V CDR1 and CDR2: MNHEY, SMNVEV (reference sequence). The CDR3 spans 20 residues. Trimming at V came to 1 base and at J to 0 bases, leaving 9 bases not matched to a gene. CDR3 region: CASSLYPPTSGRVSTDTQYF. DNA for the CDR3: TGTGCCAGCAGTTTATATCCCCCGACTAGCGGGAGGGTAAGCACAGATACGCAGTATTTT.

The genes are TRBV6-5 and TRBJ1-1, with TRBD1 as a possible D gene (5 bases). Germline V gives CDR1 MNHEY, CDR2 SVGAGI. Trimming stripped 2 bases from V and 1 base from J, with 11 bases between. The CDR3 totals 15 residues. The CDR3 DNA reads as TGTGCCAGCAGTTACCGGGGACTGACGAACACTGAAGCTTTCTTT. Protein product: CASSYRGLTNTEAFF.

The chain uses TRBV6-9 and TRBJ1-2, with D perhaps TRBD1 (5 bases). Germline loops: CDR1 MNHGY, CDR2 SVAAGI. Trimming took 4 bases from V and 4 from J, leaving 16 bases between them. The CDR3 has 15 amino acids. This CDR3 reads CASSSLGTYRYGYTF. CDR3 bases: TGTGCCAGCAGTTCCTTGGGGACTTACCGCTATGGCTACACCTTC.

The V call is TRBV5-4, the J call TRBJ2-4; a weak D match, TRBD2 (5 bases). V lost 4 bases and J lost 2, with 16 bases in between. The CDR3 extends over 16 amino acids. CDR1 is SGHNT, CDR2 YYREEE, per germline (reference sequence). In nucleotides, the CDR3 is TGTGCCAGCAGCAACCGGGAACCTTCTACCAAAAACATTCAGTACTTC. Amino acid sequence: CASSNREPSTKNIQYF.

The V and J genes are TRBV6-5 and TRBJ2-1; perhaps TRBD2 as D (6 bases). This CDR3 has 16 residues. V gave up 0 bases and J gave up 3 bases, with 12 bases separating them. CDR1 is MNHEY, CDR2 SVGAGI, per germline. The CDR3 loop reads CASSYSWTTVYNEQFF. The CDR3 DNA follows: TGTGCCAGCAGTTACTCGTGGACTACCGTCTACAATGAGCAGTTCTTC.

This chain links TRBV19 with TRBJ1-2, with TRBD1 identical over 7 bases. CDR1 and CDR2 (germline): LNHDA, SQIVND (reference sequence). J was trimmed by 8 bases and V by 10 bases; bases with no gene match: 22. CDR3 length equals 16 residues. DNA of the CDR3: TGTGCCACCGAGAAAGGGAACAGGGGCTTTGTAAGCGGCTACACCTTC. Residues: CATEKGNRGFVSGYTF.

The chain joins TRBV19 to TRBJ1-5; 12 bases line up with TRBD1. Germline V gene data show CDR1 as LNHDA and CDR2 as SQIVND (reference sequence). CDR3 length: 15 residues. Unmatched junction bases numbered 2, after V lost 1 base and J lost 7 bases. CDR3 region: CASSIAGTGGQPQHF. The CDR3 DNA reads TGTGCCAGTAGTATAGCGGGGACAGGGGGCCAGCCCCAGCATTTT. The complete variable domain, with remaining parts taken from reference TRBV19 and TRBJ1-5, reads DGGITQSPKYLFRKEGQNVTLSCEQNLNHDAMYWYRQDPGQGLRLIYYSQIVNDFQKGDIAEGYSVSREKKESFPLTVTSAQKNPTAFYLCASSIAGTGGQPQHFGDGTRLSIL.